This T cell receptor beta chain appears in the sequencing data of a study of Graves' ophthalmopathy and Graves' hyperthyroidism (dated 2018 in TCRdb). With respect to the entire study: Peripheral blood was collected at initial diagnosis, before any treatment. The study used TCR beta repertoire signatures to distinguish Graves' ophthalmopathy from Graves' hyperthyroidism and to predict progression to ophthalmopathy. In total, over 130 blood samples were TCR-sequenced: approximately 42 ophthalmopathy, some 75 hyperthyroidism and approximately 17 hyperthyroidism-to-ophthalmopathy patients. To explore V-J signatures distinguishing ophthalmopathy from hyperthyroidism, a discovery set of 100 patients (fewer than 45 ophthalmopathy, over 55 stable hyperthyroidism) was enrolled. For independent validation, a separate cohort was made up of 18 hyperthyroidism patients plus 17 patients who later progressed from hyperthyroidism to ophthalmopathy. T-cell repertoires of thyroid tissue and blood were compared in about 6 hyperthyroidism patients. After sampling, hyperthyroidism patients received methimazole starting at 30 mg daily, and ophthalmopathy patients received high-dose intravenous methylprednisolone. The 100 discovery patients were divided at random into training and test sets in a 7:3 ratio. Results the study describes overall, beyond this receptor: In validation, the model predicted ophthalmopathy progression with 70.59% sensitivity and 72.22% specificity; fewer than 15 predicted patients were CT-confirmed with GO in a median of about 6.1 months. In cross-validation, the 13-signature model distinguished ophthalmopathy from stable hyperthyroidism with around 86% sensitivity and around 84% specificity, while in the test set the corresponding values were roughly 80% and 75%. Sample size was not statistically predetermined, and group allocation was not concealed from the investigators. Most of the expanded thyroid clonotypes with a frequency above 0.001 were also detected in blood, and it was suggested that the thyroid immune response may be reflected by blood repertoires.

TCR beta CDR3 regions were amplified from RNA transcripts for repertoire sequencing. A first-round RT-PCR used HTBI primers with the Qiagen OneStep RT-PCR kit, followed by a second-round multiplex PCR, size selection and purification. Libraries were sequenced on an Illumina HiSeq2000 using paired-end 100 bp reads. The paper's data handling went like this. SOAPnuke was used to process the reads, throwing out any read that had adapters, had uncalled bases, had a mean Phred below 15, or lacked an exact constant-primer or identifier match. COPE v1.2.5 was used to merge high-quality paired reads. Each unique nucleotide sequence was treated as a clonotype, and MiTCR v1.1 was used to align the clonotypes to the IMGT TRB V, D and J references. The analysis was limited to V-J combinations with a frequency above 0.0001, which together covered over 99% of the repertoires. A TCR clonal expansion and chaos score per V-J combination was defined as the ratio of F50 clonal expansion to chaos observed in the TCRdist matrix. Welch's t-statistics and random forest were used to reduce features to more than ten V-J combinations, which were fed into a naive Bayes classifier. The similarity between thyroid and blood repertoires was quantified using the Morisita-Horn index. TCRdb trimmed public reads at Q25 via fastp, called clones via MiXCR and kept in-frame beta chains. One record per CDR3 amino acid sequence lists the most common genes and DNA. These V and J calls rely on TCRdb rather than the paper's analysis. This sample lists about 220,000 distinct CDR3 sequences; 20% to 25% were detected once. Roughly 39% of the sample lies in the top ten.

The germline V gene sets CDR1 to MNHNS and CDR2 to SASEGT. Measured from the cysteine to the phenylalanine, the CDR3 is 11 residues long. The DNA shown is the 33-base CDR3, in frame from base 1. V and J lose 8 bases and 5 bases, and a span of 9 bases separates them. Patients with ophthalmopathy had moderately to severely active disease, with a Clinical Activity Score of 3 or more, a NOSPECS grade of 4 or more, and a disease duration of less than 3 months. Patients with other autoimmune diseases, uncontrolled infections, pregnancy or lactation were excluded. Diagnosis was based on clinical symptoms, serum thyroxine, TRAb, thyroid ultrasound and orbital computed tomography. Ficoll-Paque density gradient centrifugation was used to isolate PBMCs from about 9.4 ml of fresh peripheral blood. Total RNA was extracted with Trizol reagent and quality-checked on an Agilent 2100 Bioanalyzer. Comment on this clonotype: There is no known antigen for this receptor. Within one base of it there is no much larger clone, and no base qualities were kept.

The receptor was isolated from a woman between 50 and 59 years old with Graves' ophthalmopathy. Donor details come from another sample of the same person, matched by shared clones. The chain joins TRBV6-1 to TRBJ2-5; possibly the D gene is TRBD2, per 5 matching bases. Input material: peripheral blood. The DNA reads as follows: TGTGCCAGCGTGCGCGGGGAGACCCAGTACTTC. The resulting protein is CASVRGETQYF.